This TCR beta chain was recorded in a study of CD8 T cells in Susac syndrome. RNA amounts of about 0.5 to 1 ug underwent reverse transcription with random hexamers. MiXCR was run by TCRdb on the immunoSEQ multiplex PCR reads, yielding one entry per CDR3 protein. There are about 120,000 distinct CDR3 sequences in the sample; less than 95% occur only once, and approximately 0.12% lies in the top ten. The CDR3 extends over 16 amino acids. Between the trimmed V and J ends, which lost 5 bases and 0 bases, there was a span of 13 bases. Germline lookup yields CDR1 SGHTA and CDR2 FQGNSA. The V gene is TRBV7-2, the J gene TRBJ2-2, with a weak D call TRBD1 (6 bases). This receptor was obtained from a human donor in good health. The sequenced material came from CD8+ T cells from PBMCs. CDR3 DNA sequence: TGTGCCAGCAGCCGAGCCGGGACACCGAACACCGGGGAGCTGTTTTTT. This encodes CASSRAGTPNTGELFF.